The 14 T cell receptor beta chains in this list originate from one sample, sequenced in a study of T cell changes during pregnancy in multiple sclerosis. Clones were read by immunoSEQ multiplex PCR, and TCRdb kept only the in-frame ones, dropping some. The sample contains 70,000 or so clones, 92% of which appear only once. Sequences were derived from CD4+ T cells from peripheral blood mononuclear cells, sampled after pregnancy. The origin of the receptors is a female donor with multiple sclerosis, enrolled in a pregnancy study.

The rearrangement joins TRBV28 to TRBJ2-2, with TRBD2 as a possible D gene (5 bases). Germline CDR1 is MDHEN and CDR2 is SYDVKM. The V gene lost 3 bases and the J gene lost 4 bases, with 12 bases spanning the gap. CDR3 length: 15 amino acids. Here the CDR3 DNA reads TGTGCCAGCAGTTTGAATCATGCGGGCACCGGGGAGCTGTTTTTT. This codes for CASSLNHAGTGELFF.

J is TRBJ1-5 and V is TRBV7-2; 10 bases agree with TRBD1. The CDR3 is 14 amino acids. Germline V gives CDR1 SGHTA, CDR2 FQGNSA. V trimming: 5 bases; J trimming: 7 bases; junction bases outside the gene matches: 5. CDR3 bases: TGTGCCAGCAGCCCGGACAGGGGGGGGCAGCCCCAGCATTTT. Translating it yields CASSPDRGGQPQHF. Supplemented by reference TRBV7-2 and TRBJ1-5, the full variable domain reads GAGVSQSPSNKVTEKGKDVELRCDPISGHTALYWYRQSLGQGLEFLIYFQGNSAPDKSGLPSDRFSAERTGGSVSTLTIQRTQQEDSAVYLCASSPDRGGQPQHFGDGTRLSIL.

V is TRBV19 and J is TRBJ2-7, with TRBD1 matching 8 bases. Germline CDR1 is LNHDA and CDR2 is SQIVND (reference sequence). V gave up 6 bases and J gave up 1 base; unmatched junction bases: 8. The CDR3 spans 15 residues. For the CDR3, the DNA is TGTGCCAGTAGGAGCAGGGGGCGCGGGTCCTACGAGCAGTACTTC. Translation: CASRSRGRGSYEQYF.

The DNA for the CDR3 is TGTGCCATCAGTGGATCTAGCGGGGGTTACACTAGCTCCTACAATGAGCAGTTCTTC. Protein: CAISGSSGGYTSSYNEQFF. The chain uses TRBV10-3 and TRBJ2-1; 10 bases align to TRBD2. This CDR3 region has 19 residues. V was pared by 4 bases and J by 0 bases, with 12 bases of the junction left unmatched. Germline V gene data show CDR1 as ENHRY and CDR2 as SYGVKD.

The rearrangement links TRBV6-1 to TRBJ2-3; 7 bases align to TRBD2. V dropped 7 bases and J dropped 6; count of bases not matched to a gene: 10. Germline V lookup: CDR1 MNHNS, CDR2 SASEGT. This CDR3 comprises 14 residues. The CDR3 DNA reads TGTGCCAGCACCTTGGCGGGAGAATACGATACGCAGTATTTT. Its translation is CASTLAGEYDTQYF.

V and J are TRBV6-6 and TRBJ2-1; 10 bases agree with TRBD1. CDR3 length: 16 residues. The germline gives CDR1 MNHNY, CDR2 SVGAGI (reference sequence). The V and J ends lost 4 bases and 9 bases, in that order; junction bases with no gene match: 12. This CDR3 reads CASSSIPPGQGLEQFF. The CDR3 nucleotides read TGTGCCAGCAGTTCCATTCCCCCGGGACAGGGGCTTGAGCAGTTCTTC.

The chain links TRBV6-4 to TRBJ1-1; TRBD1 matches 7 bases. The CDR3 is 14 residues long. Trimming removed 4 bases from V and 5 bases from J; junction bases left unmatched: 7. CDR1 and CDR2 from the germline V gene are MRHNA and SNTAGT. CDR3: CASSVRTGDTEAFF. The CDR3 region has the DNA TGTGCCAGCAGTGTACGGACAGGTGATACTGAAGCTTTCTTT.

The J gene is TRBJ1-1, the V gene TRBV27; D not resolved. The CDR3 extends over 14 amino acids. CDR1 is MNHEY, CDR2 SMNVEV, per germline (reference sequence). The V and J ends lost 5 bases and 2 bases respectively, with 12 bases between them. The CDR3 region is CASSNGRTNTEAFF. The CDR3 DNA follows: TGTGCCAGCAGTAACGGACGGACTAACACTGAAGCTTTCTTT.

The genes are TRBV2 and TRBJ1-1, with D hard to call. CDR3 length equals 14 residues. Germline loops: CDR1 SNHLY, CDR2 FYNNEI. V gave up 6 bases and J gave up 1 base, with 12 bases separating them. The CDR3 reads CASSIERRNTEAFF. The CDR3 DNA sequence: TGTGCCAGCAGCATAGAACGGAGGAACACTGAAGCTTTCTTT. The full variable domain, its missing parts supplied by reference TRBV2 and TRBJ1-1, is EPEVTQTPSHQVTQMGQEVILRCVPISNHLYFYWYRQILGQKVEFLVSFYNNEISEKSEIFDDQFSVERPDGSNFTLKIRSTKLEDSAMYFCASSIERRNTEAFFGQGTRLTVV.

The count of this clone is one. DNA of the CDR3: TGCAGCGTCTCCCTCAGGTTGGCAGGCCCATACACTGAAGCTTTCTTT. This translates into CSVSLRLAGPYTEAFF. The genes are TRBV29-1 and TRBJ1-1; D gene uncertain. V gave up 6 bases and J gave up 3 bases, with 23 bases separating them. CDR3 length equals 16 residues. CDR1 and CDR2 (germline): SQVTM, ANQGSEA.

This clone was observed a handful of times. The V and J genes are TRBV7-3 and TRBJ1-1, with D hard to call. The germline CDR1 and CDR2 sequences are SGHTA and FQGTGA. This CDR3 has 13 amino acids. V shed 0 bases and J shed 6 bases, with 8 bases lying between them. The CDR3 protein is CASSLTSGAEAFF. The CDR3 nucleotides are TGTGCCAGCAGCTTAACGTCCGGGGCTGAAGCTTTCTTT.

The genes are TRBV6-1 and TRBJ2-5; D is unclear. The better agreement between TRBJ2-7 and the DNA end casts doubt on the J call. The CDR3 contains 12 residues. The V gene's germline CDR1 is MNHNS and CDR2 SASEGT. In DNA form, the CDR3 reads TGTGCCAGCAGCGCTAGTAGGAACGAGCAGTACTTC. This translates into CASSASRNEQYF.

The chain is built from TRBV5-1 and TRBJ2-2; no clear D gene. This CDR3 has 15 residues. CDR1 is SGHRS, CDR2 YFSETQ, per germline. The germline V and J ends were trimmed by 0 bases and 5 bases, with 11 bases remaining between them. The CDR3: CASSLGAGLTGELFF. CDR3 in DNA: TGCGCCAGCAGCTTGGGTGCAGGTTTAACCGGGGAGCTGTTTTTT.

In DNA form, the CDR3 reads TGCGCCAGCAGCTTCGGGACAGCTATTAACTATGGCTACACCTTC. As protein: CASSFGTAINYGYTF. The chain combines TRBV5-1 with TRBJ1-2; TRBD1 aligns across 7 bases. From germline, CDR1 is SGHRS and CDR2 YFSETQ. There are 15 residues in the CDR3. V trimming: 2 bases; J trimming: 1 base; junction bases outside the gene matches: 5.